The 2 T cell receptor beta chains presented below share a single source sample, sequenced in a study of blood T cell repertoires in COVID-19. Libraries were prepared by immunoSEQ multiplex PCR; TCRdb keeps only in-frame clonotypes and omits some of them. The data hold 100,000 to 150,000 clones, with 85% observed a single time. The specimen was peripheral blood. The receptor set was obtained from a man older than 75 with active or convalescent COVID-19.

DNA for the CDR3: TGTGCCAGCAGTTCTACAGGTGGGACTGAAGCTTTCTTT. Translated, it gives CASSSTGGTEAFF. The chain couples TRBV6-5 to TRBJ1-1; possible D gene TRBD1, 5 bases. Looked up from germline, CDR1 is MNHEY and CDR2 is SVGAGI. The V end was cut by 4 bases, the J end by 5 bases, with 11 bases between. The CDR3 totals 13 residues.

The chain joins TRBV28 to TRBJ1-2; 8 bases agree with TRBD1. CDR1 MDHEN and CDR2 SYDVKM come from the germline V gene. This CDR3 region has 12 residues. The CDR3 sequence is CASLQGGYGYTF. The CDR3 region has the DNA TGTGCGAGTTTACAGGGGGGCTATGGCTACACCTTC.